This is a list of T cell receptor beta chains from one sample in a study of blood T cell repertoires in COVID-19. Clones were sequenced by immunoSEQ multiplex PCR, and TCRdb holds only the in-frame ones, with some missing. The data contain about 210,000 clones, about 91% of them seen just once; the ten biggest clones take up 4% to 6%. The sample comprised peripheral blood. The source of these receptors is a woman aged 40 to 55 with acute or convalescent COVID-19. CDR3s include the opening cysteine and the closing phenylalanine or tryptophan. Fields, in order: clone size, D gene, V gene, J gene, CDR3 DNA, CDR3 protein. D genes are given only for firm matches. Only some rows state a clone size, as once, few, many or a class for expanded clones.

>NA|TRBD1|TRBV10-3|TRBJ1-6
TGTGCCGTGGCCCGGGACAGCGGGTTTTCACCCCTCCACTTT
CAVARDSGFSPLHF
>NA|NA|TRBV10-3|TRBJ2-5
TGTGCCATCACGGCGGGGTACCAAGAGACCCAGTACTTC
CAITAGYQETQYF
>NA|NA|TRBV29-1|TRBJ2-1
TGCAGCGTTGAAGATCGCCAGGGACTTTACAATGAGCAGTTCTTC
CSVEDRQGLYNEQFF
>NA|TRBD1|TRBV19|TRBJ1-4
TGTGCCACTAGGACAGGCTCCCGTGAAAAACTGTTTTTT
CATRTGSREKLFF
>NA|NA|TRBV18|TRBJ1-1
TGTGCCAGCTCGGAGATGGAACAGGGCCTTAACACTGAAGCTTTCTTT
CASSEMEQGLNTEAFF
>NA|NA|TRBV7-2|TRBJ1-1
TGTGCCAGCAGCTTAGCCTTAGAGAACACTGAAGCTTTCTTT
CASSLALENTEAFF
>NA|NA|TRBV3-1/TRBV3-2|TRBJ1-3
TGTGCCAGCAGCCCCCTACAGGGTTTGGAAAACACCATATATTTT
CASSPLQGLENTIYF
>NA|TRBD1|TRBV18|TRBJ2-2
TGTGCCAGCTCACCGGGGAGGACAGGGCATCGGGACACCGGGGAGCTGTTTTTT
CASSPGRTGHRDTGELFF
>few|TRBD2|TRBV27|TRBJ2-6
TGTGCCAGCAGTTACCTTCGGGGGGGAGGCGCTGGGGCCAACGTCCTGACTTTC
CASSYLRGGGAGANVLTF
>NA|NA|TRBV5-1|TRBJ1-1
TGCGCCAGCAGCCAGGGGTCGAACACTGAAGCTTTCTTT
CASSQGSNTEAFF
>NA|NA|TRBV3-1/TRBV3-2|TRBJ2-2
TGTGCCAGCAGGTCCGGGACACTCACCGGGGAGCTGTTTTTT
CASRSGTLTGELFF
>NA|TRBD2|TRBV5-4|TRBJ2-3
TGTGCCAGCAGTCGTACGACTAGCGCCCTGGCAGATACGCAGTATTTT
CASSRTTSALADTQYF
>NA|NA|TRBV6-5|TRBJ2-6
TGTGCCAGCAGCAGAGGGACTGCTGGGGCCAACGTCCTGACTTTC
CASSRGTAGANVLTF
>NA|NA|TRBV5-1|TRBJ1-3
TGCGCCAGCAGCGATAGCCTCTCTGGAAACACCATATATTTT
CASSDSLSGNTIYF
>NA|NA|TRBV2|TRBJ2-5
TGTGCCAGCAGCTCCCGGCGAGCGTCACCAGAGACCCAGTACTTC
CASSSRRASPETQYF
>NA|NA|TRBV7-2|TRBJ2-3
TGTGCCAGCAGCTTGGGGGCAGGTCGTGGCACAGATACGCAGTATTTT
CASSLGAGRGTDTQYF
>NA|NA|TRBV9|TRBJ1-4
TGTGCCAGCAGCGGGGACTATTGGGATGAAAAACTGTTTTTT
CASSGDYWDEKLFF
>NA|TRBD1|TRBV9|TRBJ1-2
TGTGCCAGCAGCGTAGCTTCACAGGGGGCAACCTATGGCTACACCTTC
CASSVASQGATYGYTF
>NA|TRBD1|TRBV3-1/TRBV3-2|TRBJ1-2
TGTGCCACTCGACAGGGGGCTAACTATGGCTACACCTTC
CATRQGANYGYTF
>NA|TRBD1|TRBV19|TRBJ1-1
TGTGCCAGTAGTATTGGGGAGAGGACAGGCGCTTGGGGCACTGAAGCTTTCTTT
CASSIGERTGAWGTEAFF
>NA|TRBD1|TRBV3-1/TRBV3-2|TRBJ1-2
TGTGCCAGCACCAGGGGGGAGTATGGCTACACCTTC
CASTRGEYGYTF
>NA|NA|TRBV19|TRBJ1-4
TGTGCCAGTACAGGGACAAATAATGAAAAACTGTTTTTT
CASTGTNNEKLFF
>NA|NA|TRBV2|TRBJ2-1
TGTGCCAGCAGGCTTGACAGTGCTGAGCAGTTCTTC
CASRLDSAEQFF
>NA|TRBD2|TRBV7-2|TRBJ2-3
TGTGCCAATAAGGAAATAGTAGCGGGCGGCACAGATACGCAGTATTTT
CANKEIVAGGTDTQYF
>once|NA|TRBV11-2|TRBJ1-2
TGTGCCAGCAGCCCCTTTACGGACAGTCATGGCTACACCTTC
CASSPFTDSHGYTF
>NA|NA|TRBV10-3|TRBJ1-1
TGTGCCACCCTCACTACAGGGAGCTCCGAAGCTTTCTTT
CATLTTGSSEAFF
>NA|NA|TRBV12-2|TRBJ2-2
TGTGCAAGTCGCTCAGGGGCTAGCGGGGGGCCATTCCCCGGGGAGCTGTTTTTT
CASRSGASGGPFPGELFF
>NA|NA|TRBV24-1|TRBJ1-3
TGTGCCACCAGTGCCCGAGGCCCGTTAGGAAACACCATATATTTT
CATSARGPLGNTIYF
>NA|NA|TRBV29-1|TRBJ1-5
TGCAGCGTTGTTTCAGGCGGCAATCAGCCCCAGCATTTT
CSVVSGGNQPQHF
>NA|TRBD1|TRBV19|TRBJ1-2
TGTGCCAGTAGTACCGACAGGGTGGGGTATGGCTACACCTTC
CASSTDRVGYGYTF
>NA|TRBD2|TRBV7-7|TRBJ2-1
TGTGCCAGCAGTCCAAGCGGGGGGGATTCCTACAATGAGCAGTTCTTC
CASSPSGGDSYNEQFF
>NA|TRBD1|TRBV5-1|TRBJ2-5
TGCGCCAGCAGCTTGGGGACAGGGCAAGAGACCCAGTACTTC
CASSLGTGQETQYF
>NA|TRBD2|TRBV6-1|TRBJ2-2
TGTGCCAGCAGTGTAGGATTCTATGAGCGGGAACCACTCCTACTGTTTTTT
CASSVGFYEREPLLLFF
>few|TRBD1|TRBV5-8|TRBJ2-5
TGTGCCAGCAGCTCCGGGACAGCCCAAGAGACCCAGTACTTC
CASSSGTAQETQYF
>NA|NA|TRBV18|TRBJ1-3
TGTGCCAGCTCGGACAGCTCTGGAAACACCATATATTTT
CASSDSSGNTIYF
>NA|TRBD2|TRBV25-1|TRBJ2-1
TGTGCCAGCAGTAAGACTAGCGGGGGGGCCTCCTACAATGAGCAGTTCTTC
CASSKTSGGASYNEQFF
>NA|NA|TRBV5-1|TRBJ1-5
TGCGCCAGCAGCTTACAGGTTAATCAGCCCCAGCATTTT
CASSLQVNQPQHF
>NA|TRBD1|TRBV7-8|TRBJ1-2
TGTGCCAGCAGCCCCGGACAGGGCTGGATTAACTATGGCTACACCTTC
CASSPGQGWINYGYTF
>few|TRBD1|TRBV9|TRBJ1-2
TGTGCCAGCAGCATCCGGACAGGCGACGGCTACACCTTC
CASSIRTGDGYTF
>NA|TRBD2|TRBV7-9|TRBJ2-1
TGTGCCAGCAGCTTACGCGGGGGGGCGTCCGATGAGCAGTTCTTC
CASSLRGGASDEQFF
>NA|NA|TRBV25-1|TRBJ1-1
TGTGCCAGCAGTGAATATTTCCCCCAGGACATCACTGAAGCTTTCTTT
CASSEYFPQDITEAFF
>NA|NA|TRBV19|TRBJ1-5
TGTGCCAGTGGACTCTGGACGGACGAGAATCAGCCCCAGCATTTT
CASGLWTDENQPQHF
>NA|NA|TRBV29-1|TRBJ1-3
TGCAGCGTTCGAAGAGGGGGTTGGGGAAACACCATATATTTT
CSVRRGGWGNTIYF
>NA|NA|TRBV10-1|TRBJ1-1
TGCGCCAGCAGTGGGGACTACCCCACTGAAGCTTTCTTT
CASSGDYPTEAFF
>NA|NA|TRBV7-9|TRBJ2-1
TGTGCCAGCAGCCCTCCAGGAGGCAATGAGCAGTTCTTC
CASSPPGGNEQFF
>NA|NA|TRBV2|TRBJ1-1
TGTGCCAGCAGCAGGGGCGTCAACACTGAAGCTTTCTTT
CASSRGVNTEAFF
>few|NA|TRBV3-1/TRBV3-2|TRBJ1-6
TGTGCCAGCAGCCAAGGTCGGGGGTCTAGTTCACCCCTCCACTTT
CASSQGRGSSSPLHF
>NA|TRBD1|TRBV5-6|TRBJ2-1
TGTGCCAGCAGCTTCTGGGTAGGGGGCCGGTACAATGAGCAGTTCTTC
CASSFWVGGRYNEQFF
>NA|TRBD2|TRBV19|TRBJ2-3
TGTGCCAGTAGTAGGTCTAGCGGGGGGGCCGGGGATACGCAGTATTTT
CASSRSSGGAGDTQYF
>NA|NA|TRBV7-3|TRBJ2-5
TGTGCCAGCAGCTTAAGTCCAGGGGAGCAGGAGACCCAGTACTTC
CASSLSPGEQETQYF
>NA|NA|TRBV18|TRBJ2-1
TGTGCCAGCTCACCACCGGGCTTGAGGGATGAGCAGTTCTTC
CASSPPGLRDEQFF